The rows below give T cell receptor beta chains drawn from one sample of a study of CD4 T cells in relation to SARS-CoV-2 and coronaviruses. Their recognized antigens are unknown. Produced via immunoSEQ multiplex PCR; TCRdb's table is partial and in-frame only. Among about 23,000 clones listed, around 68% were seen once. Sequencing was carried out using CD4+ T cells from PBMCs, cultured in vitro. These receptors originate from a human donor in good health. Each CDR3 is given with its conserved first and last residue.

>TRBJ2-3|TRBV18
CASSPGLAGGPKGDTQYF
>TRBJ1-2|TRBV9
CASSSRPGQGAEAYGYTF
>TRBJ1-1|TRBV6-5
CASIQGRGEAFF
>TRBJ2-3|TRBV7-9
CASSLAQSTDTQYF
>TRBJ2-3|TRBV30
CAWSSTWNRQYF
>TRBJ1-6|TRBV6-5
CASSYSGNGADSPLHF
>TRBJ1-4|TRBV14
CASSQVGGYEKLFF
>TRBJ2-5|TRBV4-2
CASSQKQGPEETQYF
>TRBJ1-1|TRBV19
CASSNVLDPSMNTEAFF
>TRBJ2-3|TRBV7-2
CASSAGLDTDTQYF
>TRBJ2-7|TRBV4-1
CASSQEPVGRPAGMQYF
>TRBJ2-5|TRBV12-5
CASGPRDNQETQYF
>TRBJ2-3|TRBV3-1/TRBV3-2
CASSQAGFGVTDTQYF
>TRBJ2-7|TRBV5-6
CASRAYPGPGYEQYF
>TRBJ2-3|TRBV5-4
CASSQGLAGTDTQYF
>TRBJ2-5|TRBV6-1
CASSEPQRGGFAETQYF
>TRBJ1-1|TRBV2
CASSERGGRITEAFF
>TRBJ1-2|TRBV9
CASSVDRQNYGYTF
>TRBJ2-7|TRBV6-2/TRBV6-3
CASSSGTSGRHEQYF
>TRBJ1-1|TRBV14
CASSRGSGNTEAFF
>TRBJ1-5|TRBV2
CASSAGTANQPQHF
>TRBJ2-5|TRBV7-6
CASSLVPGTGRETQYF
>TRBJ1-5|TRBV7-9
CASSLIGGQGDQPQHF
>TRBJ1-1|TRBV19
CASNSWDRDTEAFF
>TRBJ2-3|TRBV9
CASSVASRRGTDTQYF
>TRBJ1-2|TRBV5-4
CASSLDARGQGYTF
>TRBJ2-1|TRBV7-2
CASSLLSPLVNYEQFF
>TRBJ2-5|TRBV19
CASSMGQSPTETQYF
>TRBJ1-1|TRBV6-5
CASSTGGRNTEAFF
>TRBJ2-3|TRBV6-1
CASIEFPTGGTSTDTQYF
>TRBJ1-2|TRBV3-1/TRBV3-2
CASSQSDVSYGYTF
>TRBJ1-3|TRBV19
CASSITATSSGNTIYF
>TRBJ2-2|TRBV21-1
CASSRGDRGRAGELFF
>TRBJ2-1|TRBV4-3
CASSQLAHSNEQFF
>TRBJ1-1|TRBV6-6
CASSSNTEAFF
>TRBJ2-1|TRBV25-1
CASSPGTKEQFF
>TRBJ2-5|TRBV14
CASSQEWETQYF
>TRBJ2-1|TRBV7-8
CASSLNLASGSSYNEQFF
>TRBJ1-4|TRBV30
CAWRVGGNREKLFF
>TRBJ2-5|TRBV5-1
CASSLAGAGAGETQYF
>TRBJ1-2|TRBV2
CARGANGGGGYTF
>TRBJ1-3|TRBV4-2
CASSQESQKDSGNTIYF
>TRBJ1-1|TRBV6-6
CASPRQVNTEAFF
>TRBJ1-5|TRBV13
CASSLAGGNQPQHF
>TRBJ2-1|TRBV4-1
CASSQVRAGQGVYEQFF
>TRBJ2-7|TRBV7-2
CASSLERVSYEQYF
>TRBJ2-5|TRBV5-1
CASSSLPGGQGETQYF